This TCR beta chain was captured in a study of T cell repertoires in cytomegalovirus infection. Study as a whole: The authors relied on CMV epitopes, both recently identified HLA-C-restricted and well-studied HLA-B-restricted. An indication of both CMV infection and matching HLA type came from public TCR beta signatures.

The study, taken as a whole, reports: The response measured ex vivo was dominated by TCR beta clonotypes (HLA-C-restricted and CMV-specific). Identification of carriers of CMV plus the relevant HLA was achieved through cumulative public TCR beta family frequency.

TCRdb re-analysed the reads in MiXCR, keeping a single row per CDR3 protein. Of fewer than 950,000 distinct CDR3 sequences in the sample, approximately 29% were seen once. There are a few counts of this clonotype. The antigen is undetermined. The material sequenced was cultured CD8+ T cells from PBMCs, taken from culture after CMV antigen stimulation. The sequence was collected from a human donor in good health (CMV status not recorded). Some clones in this sample may be carry-over from other donors' samples.

CDR3 nucleotide sequence: TGCAGCGTTGAAGATGACATTGAGGACCCCTTTATGGAGCAGTACTTC. It translates to CSVEDDIEDPFMEQYF. The chain employs TRBV29-1 and TRBJ2-7, with D hard to call. The CDR3 extends over 16 amino acids. The V gene lost 0 bases and the J gene lost 7 bases, with 22 bases spanning the gap. Germline CDR1 SQVTM, CDR2 ANQGSEA.